This is a list of T cell receptor beta chains from one sample in a study of blood T cell repertoires in COVID-19. TCRdb's copy holds only in-frame clones and misses some; the assay was immunoSEQ multiplex PCR. The sample has about 47,000 clones; around 83% are singletons. The sequencing sample was made of peripheral blood. Receptors were obtained from a man aged 70 or older with active COVID-19. Each CDR3 is given with its conserved first and last residue. D genes are given only for firm matches. Rows may omit the clone size; those that give it use once, few, many or a size class.

clone size | J gene | D gene | V gene | CDR3 protein | CDR3 DNA
few | TRBJ1-4 | NA | TRBV7-2 | CASSGSSGFANEKLFF | TGTGCCAGCAGCGGCTCCTCAGGGTTTGCTAATGAAAAACTGTTTTTT
NA | TRBJ2-7 | TRBD2 | TRBV19 | CASSIASGGLNEQYF | TGTGCCAGTAGTATAGCTAGCGGGGGGCTCAACGAGCAGTACTTC
NA | TRBJ1-2 | NA | TRBV2 | CASTWDISYTF | TGTGCCAGCACTTGGGACATCTCCTACACCTTC
NA | TRBJ2-2 | TRBD2 | TRBV29-1 | CSGGGAGELFF | TGCAGCGGCGGGGGGGCCGGGGAGCTGTTTTTT
NA | TRBJ2-3 | TRBD2 | TRBV6-1 | CASSELAGGSDTQYF | TGTGCCAGCAGTGAACTAGCGGGGGGGTCAGATACGCAGTATTTT
NA | TRBJ2-1 | TRBD2 | TRBV3-1/TRBV3-2 | CASSQSGGNREQFF | TGTGCCAGCAGCCAAAGCGGGGGGAACCGGGAGCAGTTCTTC
once | TRBJ1-3 | TRBD1 | TRBV3-1/TRBV3-2 | CASSETGQLYSGNTIYF | TGTGCCAGCAGCGAAACGGGACAGCTCTACTCTGGAAACACCATATATTTT
NA | TRBJ1-3 | TRBD1 | TRBV15 | CATSPRDRDDTIYF | TGTGCCACCAGCCCGCGGGACAGGGACGACACCATATATTTT
NA | TRBJ2-2 | TRBD2 | TRBV4-3 | CASSHGGARTGELFF | TGCGCCAGCAGCCACGGGGGGGCCCGCACCGGGGAGCTGTTTTTT
NA | TRBJ2-2 | NA | TRBV18 | CASSLQATGELFF | TGTGCCAGCTCACTACAGGCTACCGGGGAGCTGTTTTTT
NA | TRBJ1-5 | NA | TRBV1 | CTSSLGPNQPQHF | TGCACCAGCAGCCTTGGGCCCAATCAGCCCCAGCATTTT
NA | TRBJ2-3 | TRBD1 | TRBV30 | CAWSVDRAITDTQYF | TGTGCCTGGAGTGTAGACAGGGCGATTACAGATACGCAGTATTTT
NA | TRBJ2-5 | NA | TRBV7-3 | CASRPTPGEQETQYF | TGTGCCAGCAGGCCTACACCGGGAGAACAAGAGACCCAGTACTTC
NA | TRBJ2-3 | NA | TRBV6-6 | CASSYGTTKGTDTQYF | TGTGCCAGCAGTTACGGTACTACTAAAGGAACAGATACGCAGTATTTT
NA | TRBJ1-5 | NA | TRBV7-2 | CASSSEFNGNQPQHF | TGTGCCAGCAGCTCTGAGTTCAATGGCAATCAGCCCCAGCATTTT
NA | TRBJ2-3 | TRBD2 | TRBV9 | CASSRLAGGSTDTQYF | TGTGCCAGCAGTCGCCTAGCGGGGGGGAGCACAGATACGCAGTATTTT
NA | TRBJ1-2 | NA | TRBV5-1 | CASSPPPTGWGGYTF | TGCGCCAGCAGCCCACCCCCAACAGGCTGGGGTGGCTACACCTTC
few | TRBJ2-2 | TRBD1 | TRBV7-2 | CASSSRGKNTGELFF | TGTGCCAGCAGCTCCAGGGGGAAGAACACCGGGGAGCTGTTTTTT
few | TRBJ2-2 | TRBD2 | TRBV27 | CASSLYRLAGKNTGELFF | TGTGCCAGCAGTTTATATCGGCTAGCGGGAAAGAACACCGGGGAGCTGTTTTTT
NA | TRBJ2-7 | TRBD2 | TRBV4-3 | CASSQRLGTSGSSYEQYF | TGCGCCAGCAGCCAGAGGCTAGGGACTAGCGGTAGCTCCTACGAGCAGTACTTC
few | TRBJ1-2 | TRBD1 | TRBV7-3 | CASSSDRGYGYTF | TGTGCCAGCAGCTCCGACAGGGGCTATGGCTACACCTTC
NA | TRBJ2-7 | NA | TRBV23-1 | CASSPLSYEQYF | TGCGCCAGCAGTCCCCTGAGTTACGAGCAGTACTTC
NA | TRBJ1-1 | TRBD1 | TRBV6-2/TRBV6-3 | CASSYPPDRAKTEAFF | TGTGCCAGCAGTTACCCTCCGGACAGGGCAAAGACTGAAGCTTTCTTT
NA | TRBJ1-4 | TRBD1 | TRBV12-3/TRBV12-4 | CATTQGAFEKLFF | TGTGCCACCACACAGGGGGCGTTTGAAAAACTGTTTTTT
NA | TRBJ1-2 | NA | TRBV4-3 | CASSQDPGWGSGYTF | TGCGCCAGCAGCCAAGATCCAGGGTGGGGTAGCGGCTACACCTTC